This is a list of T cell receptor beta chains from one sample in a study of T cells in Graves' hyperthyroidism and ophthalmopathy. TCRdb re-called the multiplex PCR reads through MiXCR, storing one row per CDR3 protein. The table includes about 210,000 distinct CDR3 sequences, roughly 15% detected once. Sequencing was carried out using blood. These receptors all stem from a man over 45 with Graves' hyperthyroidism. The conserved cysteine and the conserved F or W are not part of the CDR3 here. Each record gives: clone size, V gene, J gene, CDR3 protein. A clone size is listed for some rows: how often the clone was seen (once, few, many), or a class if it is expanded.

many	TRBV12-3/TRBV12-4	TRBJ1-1	ASSRPPDSWEAF
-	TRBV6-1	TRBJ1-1	ASRNTRGLNTEAF
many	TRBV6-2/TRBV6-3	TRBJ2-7	ASSYPPMRWEFYEQY
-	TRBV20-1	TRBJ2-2	SATGLAGANTGELF
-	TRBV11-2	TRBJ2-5	ASSFRMGDFQETQY
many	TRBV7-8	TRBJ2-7	ASSLGRTNYEQY
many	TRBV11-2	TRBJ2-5	ASSSFERETQY
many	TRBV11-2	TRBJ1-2	ASSTGPKPNYGYT
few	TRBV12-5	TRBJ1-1	ASGLIRDGEAF
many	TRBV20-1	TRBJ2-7	SAYRDGTYEQY
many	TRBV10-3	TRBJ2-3	AISGGDTQY
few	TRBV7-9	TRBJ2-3	ASSLSVEAYTDTQY
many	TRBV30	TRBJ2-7	AWSLLRTKRSYEQY
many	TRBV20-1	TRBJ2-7	SARLPGGRAYEQY
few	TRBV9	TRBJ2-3	ASSVGSDTQY
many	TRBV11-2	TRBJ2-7	ASSPSGPLRDRGTYEQY
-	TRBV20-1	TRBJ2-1	SAGLAGGSSYNEQF
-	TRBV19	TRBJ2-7	ASSIDNGGLYEQY
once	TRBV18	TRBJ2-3	ASSPPGTGATDTQY
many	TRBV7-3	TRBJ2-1	ASSLMEGGPWGEQF
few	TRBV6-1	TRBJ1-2	ASSSFEQGPKHYGYT
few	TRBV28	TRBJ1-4	ASSLDRGDEKLF
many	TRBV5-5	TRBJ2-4	ASSPDPLASKNIQY
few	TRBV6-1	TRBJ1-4	ATREGSGYEKLF
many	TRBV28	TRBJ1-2	ASSSTQGDYGYT
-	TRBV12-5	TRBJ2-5	ASGFRPYLQETQY
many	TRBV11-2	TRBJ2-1	ASTKTAYNEQF
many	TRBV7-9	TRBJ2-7	ASSPRDRYYEQY
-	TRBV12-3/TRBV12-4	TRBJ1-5	ASSLGGRYQPQH
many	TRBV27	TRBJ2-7	ASKTWGHYEQY
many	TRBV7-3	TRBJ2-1	ASSQGPGEQF
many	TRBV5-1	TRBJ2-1	ASSPLGLGGNEQF
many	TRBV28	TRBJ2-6	ASRPQKSRAGANVLT
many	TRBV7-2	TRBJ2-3	ASSLPQEGDTQY
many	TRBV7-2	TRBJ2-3	ASGILAGSSTDTQY
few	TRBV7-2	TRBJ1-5	ASSYLNQPRH
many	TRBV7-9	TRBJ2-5	ASSLGQRLAGVETQY
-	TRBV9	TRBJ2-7	ASSVRPGDPYEQY
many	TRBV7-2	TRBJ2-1	ASSSGTIYNEQF
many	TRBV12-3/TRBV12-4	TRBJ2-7	ASSFSLAGSYEQY
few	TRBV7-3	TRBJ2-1	ASSLDGGEQF
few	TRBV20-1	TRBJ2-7	SAGTSGGDEQY
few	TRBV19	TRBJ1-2	ASSLTRGGYYGYT
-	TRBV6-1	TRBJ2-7	ASSLQGATGGEQY
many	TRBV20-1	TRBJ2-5	SARDLGSLQETQY
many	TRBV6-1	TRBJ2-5	ASSVDYQETQY
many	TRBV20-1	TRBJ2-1	SAREWGGRSYNEQF
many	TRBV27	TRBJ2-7	ASSQGIGWEQY
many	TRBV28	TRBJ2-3	ASSLNRQNADTQY
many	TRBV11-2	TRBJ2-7	ASSLAGRARGSYEQY
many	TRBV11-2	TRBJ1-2	ASSPRQSYGYT